This T cell receptor beta chain was captured in a study of T cells in tuberculosis. Study details: The T cells targeted glucose monomycolate, a mycobacterial lipid, via CD1B.

Findings and caveats of the study: T cells binding CD1B-GMM tetramer weakly possibly escaped the sort.

The CDR3 has 13 residues. Trimming cost V 7 bases and J 0 bases, with 7 bases left between them. Per germline, CDR1 SQVTM and CDR2 ANQGSEA. Method: immunoSEQ multiplex PCR; TCRdb's copy keeps in-frame clones and lacks some. There are some 90,000 clones in the sample; under 95% occur only once, and approximately 2% lies in the top ten. Thawed, overnight-rested PBMC were stained with GMM-loaded CD1B tetramer, viability dye and anti-CD3, then sorted. The CD1B tetramers carried C32 glucose monomycolate purified from Rhodococcus equi. From each donor, around 100,000 tetramer-negative cells were sorted. The TCR originated in an adult woman with latent tuberculosis. Sequenced input: CD1b-GMM tetramer-negative cells sorted from PBMCs. The chain uses TRBV29-1 and TRBJ2-6; D not certain. In DNA, the CDR3 is TGCAGCGCTGACATCTCTGGGGCCAACGTCCTGACTTTC. This gives the protein CSADISGANVLTF.